The 3 T cell receptor beta chains listed next were all sequenced from one sample in a study of graft-versus-host responses after intestinal transplantation. Which antigens these TCRs recognize remains unknown. This table comes from immunoSEQ multiplex PCR, and its TCRdb copy is limited to in-frame clones, with some not included. The sample contains 84,000 or so clones, over 85% of which appear only once. The sequenced sample was unstimulated CD4+ T cells sorted from spleen or lymph node cells, obtained before intestinal transplant. Source of these receptors: a human donor who received an intestinal transplant.

The rearrangement uses TRBV6-1 and TRBJ2-3, with 9 bases lining up with TRBD1. The V gene end was trimmed by 5 bases and the J gene end by 1 base; junction bases not matched to a gene: 4. The CDR3 has 15 residues. Germline V gives CDR1 MNHNS, CDR2 SASEGT. Here the CDR3 reads CASSPDRGGTDTQYF. CDR3 nucleotides: TGTGCCAGCAGTCCGGACAGGGGCGGCACAGATACGCAGTATTTT.

V and J are TRBV7-9 and TRBJ2-7; 11 bases line up with TRBD2. V gave up 1 base and J gave up 9 bases; unmatched junction bases: 14. CDR1 is SEHNR and CDR2 is FQNEAQ in the germline V gene (reference sequence). This CDR3 is 17 amino acids long. CDR3 in DNA: TGTGCCAGCAGCTTAGATGTCGGACCAACTAGCGGGAGCCGGCAGTACTTC. Residues: CASSLDVGPTSGSRQYF.

The rearrangement uses TRBV29-1 and TRBJ2-7, with 10 bases fitting TRBD1. The germline V gene has CDR1 SQVTM and CDR2 ANQGSEA. Germline trimming cut 2 bases from V and 0 bases from J; bases unmatched to any gene: 4. The CDR3 has 15 amino acids. The CDR3 region has the DNA TGCAGCGTTGAAAGCGGACAGGGGGTCTCCTACGAGCAGTACTTC. Residues: CSVESGQGVSYEQYF.